The 5 T cell receptor beta chains presented below share a single source sample, sequenced in a study of metastatic and nonmetastatic thyroid tumors. Ahead of thyroid surgery, no patient had received treatment of any kind. Using MiXCR, TCRdb re-called clones from the PCR reads. This table has around 16,000 clones, roughly a quarter appearing once. The sample consisted of adjacent normal tissue. The source is a female donor with papillary thyroid cancer or a benign thyroid nodule (not recorded which). Some clones in this sample may be carry-over from other donors' samples.

This clone was detected only a few times. The rearrangement joins TRBV11-2 to TRBJ2-7, with D unclear. Germline CDR1 is SGHAT and CDR2 is FQNNGV. This CDR3 region has 17 residues. V lost 5 bases to trimming and J lost 5 bases, with 25 bases between them. CDR3 residues: CASSLKRTALLSHEQYV. The DNA for the CDR3 is TGTGCCAGCAGCCTAAAGAGGACGGCACTCTTATCCCACGAGCAGTACGTC.

Written as DNA, the CDR3 is TGTGCCAGCAGTGAACCCGGAGAAGGGGGGACCCAGTACTTC. Translating it yields CASSEPGEGGTQYF. The rearrangement links TRBV2 to TRBJ2-5; TRBD1 is a possible D gene (6 bases). Per the germline V gene, CDR1 is SNHLY and CDR2 is FYNNEI. This CDR3 has 14 amino acids. V was cut by 2 bases and J by 7 bases, with 14 bases left in between.

This clone was counted only a few times. The chain links TRBV6-1 to TRBJ2-5; D not certain. V shed 4 bases and J shed 7 bases, with 13 bases lying between them. This CDR3 is 13 amino acids long. In germline, CDR1 is MNHNS, CDR2 SASEGT. DNA of the CDR3: TGTGCCAGCAGTGTTACTCAATCAGGGACCCAGTACTTC. Translating gives CASSVTQSGTQYF.

The genes are TRBV11-2 and TRBJ2-7; TRBD1 or TRBD2 may be the D gene (6 bases each). V lost 4 bases and J lost 1, with 14 bases in between. CDR1 SGHAT and CDR2 FQNNGV come from the germline V gene. CDR3 length: 15 residues. As DNA, the CDR3 is TGTGCCAGCAGCTCTGGGGGGCTAGGGTCCTACGAGCAGTACTTC. Translating it yields CASSSGGLGSYEQYF.

CDR3 amino acids: CASSPGDRTYEQYF. The CDR3 nucleotides are TGTGCCAGCAGCCCAGGGGACAGGACCTACGAGCAGTACTTC. The rearrangement joins TRBV7-8 to TRBJ2-7; 8 bases fit TRBD1. Germline CDR1 SGHVS, CDR2 FQNEAQ. The CDR3 loop spans 14 amino acids. Losses at the gene ends were 5 bases for V and 2 bases for J; bases not matched to a gene: 5.